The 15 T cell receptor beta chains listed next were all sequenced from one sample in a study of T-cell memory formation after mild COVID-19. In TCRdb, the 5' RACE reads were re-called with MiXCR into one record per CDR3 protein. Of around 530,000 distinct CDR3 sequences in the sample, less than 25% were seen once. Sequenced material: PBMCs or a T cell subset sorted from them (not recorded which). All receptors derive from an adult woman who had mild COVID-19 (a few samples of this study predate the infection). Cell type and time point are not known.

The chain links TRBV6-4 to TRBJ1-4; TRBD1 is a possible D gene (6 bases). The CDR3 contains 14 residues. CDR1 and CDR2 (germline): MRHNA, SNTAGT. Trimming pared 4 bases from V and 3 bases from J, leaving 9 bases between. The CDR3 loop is CASSGQAPNEKLFF. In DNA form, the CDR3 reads TGTGCCAGCAGTGGACAGGCGCCTAATGAAAAACTGTTTTTT.

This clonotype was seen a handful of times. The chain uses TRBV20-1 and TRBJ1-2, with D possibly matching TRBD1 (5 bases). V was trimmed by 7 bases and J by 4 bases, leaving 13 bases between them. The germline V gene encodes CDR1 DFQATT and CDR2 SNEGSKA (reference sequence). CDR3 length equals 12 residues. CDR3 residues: CSVGDGLYGYTF. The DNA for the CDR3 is TGCAGTGTTGGGGACGGACTCTATGGCTACACCTTC.

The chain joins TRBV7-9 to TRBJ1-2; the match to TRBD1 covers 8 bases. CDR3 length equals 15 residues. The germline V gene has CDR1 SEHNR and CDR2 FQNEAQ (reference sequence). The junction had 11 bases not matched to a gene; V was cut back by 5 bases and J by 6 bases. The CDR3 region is CASSPWDRRLHGYTF. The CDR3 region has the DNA TGTGCCAGCAGCCCCTGGGACAGGAGGTTGCATGGCTACACCTTC.

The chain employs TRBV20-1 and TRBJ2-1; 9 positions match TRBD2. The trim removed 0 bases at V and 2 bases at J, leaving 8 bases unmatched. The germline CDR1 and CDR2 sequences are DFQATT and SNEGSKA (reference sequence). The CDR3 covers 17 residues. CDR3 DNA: TGCAGTGCTAGAGAAAGACTAGCGGTTCGGGCCTACAATGAGCAGTTCTTC. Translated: CSARERLAVRAYNEQFF.

In nucleotides, the CDR3 is TGTGCCAGCAGCGTAGAAGGACTAGCCACCTACGAGCAGTACTTC. This translates into CASSVEGLATYEQYF. The V and J genes are TRBV9 and TRBJ2-7; 8 bases fit TRBD2. The CDR3 has 15 residues. V lost 0 bases to trimming and J lost 2 bases; unmatched junction nucleotides: 4. In germline, CDR1 is SGDLS, CDR2 YYNGEE.

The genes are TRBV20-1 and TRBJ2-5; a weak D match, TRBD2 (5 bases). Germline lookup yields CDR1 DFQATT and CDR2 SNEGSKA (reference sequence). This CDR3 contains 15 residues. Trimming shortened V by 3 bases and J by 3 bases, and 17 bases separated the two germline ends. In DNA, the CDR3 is TGCAGTGCTAGGCCCTCCGGGAAGATAAAAGAGACCCAGTACTTC. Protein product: CSARPSGKIKETQYF.

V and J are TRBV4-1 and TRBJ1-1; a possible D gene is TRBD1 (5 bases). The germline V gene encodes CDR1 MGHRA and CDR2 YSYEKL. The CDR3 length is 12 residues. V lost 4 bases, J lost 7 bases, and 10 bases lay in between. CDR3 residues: CASSPGGDEAFF. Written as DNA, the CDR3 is TGCGCCAGCAGCCCGGGAGGGGATGAAGCTTTCTTT.

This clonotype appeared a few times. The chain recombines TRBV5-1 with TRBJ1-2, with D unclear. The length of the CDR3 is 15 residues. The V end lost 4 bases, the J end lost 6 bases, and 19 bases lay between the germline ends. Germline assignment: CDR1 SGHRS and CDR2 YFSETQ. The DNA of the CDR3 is TGCGCCAGCAGCCCCCCGGGGTGGGAAGATGATGGCTACACCTTC. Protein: CASSPPGWEDDGYTF.

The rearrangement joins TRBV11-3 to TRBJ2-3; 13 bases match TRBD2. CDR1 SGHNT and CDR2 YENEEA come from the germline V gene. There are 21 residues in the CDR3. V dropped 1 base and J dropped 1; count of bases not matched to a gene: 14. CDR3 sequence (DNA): TGTGCCAGCAGCTTAGTAGATATTGGGACTAGCGGGAAATCCCGCACAGATACGCAGTATTTT. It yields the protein CASSLVDIGTSGKSRTDTQYF. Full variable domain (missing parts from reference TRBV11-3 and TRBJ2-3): EAGVVQSPRYKIIEKKQPVAFWCNPISGHNTLYWYLQNLGQGPELLIRYENEEAVDDSQLPKDRFSAERLKGVDSTLKIQPAELGDSAVYLCASSLVDIGTSGKSRTDTQYFGPGTRLTVL.

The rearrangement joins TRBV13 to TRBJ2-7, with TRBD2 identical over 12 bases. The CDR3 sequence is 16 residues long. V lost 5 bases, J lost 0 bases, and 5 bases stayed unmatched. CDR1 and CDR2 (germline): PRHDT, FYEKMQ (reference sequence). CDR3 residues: CASSETSGGPSYEQYF. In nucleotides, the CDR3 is TGTGCCAGCAGCGAAACTAGCGGGGGGCCCTCCTACGAGCAGTACTTC.

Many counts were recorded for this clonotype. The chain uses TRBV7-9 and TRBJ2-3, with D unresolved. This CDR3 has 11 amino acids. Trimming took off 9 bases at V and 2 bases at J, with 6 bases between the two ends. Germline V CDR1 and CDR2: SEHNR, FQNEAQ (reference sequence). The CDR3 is CASGFTDTQYF. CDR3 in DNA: TGTGCCAGTGGCTTCACAGATACGCAGTATTTT.

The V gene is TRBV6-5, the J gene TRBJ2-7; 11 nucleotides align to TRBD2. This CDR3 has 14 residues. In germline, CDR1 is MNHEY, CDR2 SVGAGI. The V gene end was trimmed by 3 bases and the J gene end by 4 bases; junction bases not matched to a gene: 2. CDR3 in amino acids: CASSYSGGVYEQYF. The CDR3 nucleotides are TGTGCCAGCAGTTATAGCGGGGGGGTTTACGAGCAGTACTTC.

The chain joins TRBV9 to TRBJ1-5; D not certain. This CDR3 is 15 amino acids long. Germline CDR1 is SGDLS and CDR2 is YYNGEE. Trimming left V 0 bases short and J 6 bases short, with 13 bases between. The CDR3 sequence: CASSVAGENSQPQHF. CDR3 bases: TGTGCCAGCAGCGTAGCTGGGGAAAATAGTCAGCCCCAGCATTTT.

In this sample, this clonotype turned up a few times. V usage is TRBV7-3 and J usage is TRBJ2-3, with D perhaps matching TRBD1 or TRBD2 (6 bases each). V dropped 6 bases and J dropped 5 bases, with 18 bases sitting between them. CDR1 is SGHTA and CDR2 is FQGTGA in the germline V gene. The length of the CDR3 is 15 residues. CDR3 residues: CASSQLGGMGDTQYF. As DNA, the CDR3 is TGTGCCAGCAGTCAGCTCGGGGGCATGGGAGATACGCAGTATTTT.

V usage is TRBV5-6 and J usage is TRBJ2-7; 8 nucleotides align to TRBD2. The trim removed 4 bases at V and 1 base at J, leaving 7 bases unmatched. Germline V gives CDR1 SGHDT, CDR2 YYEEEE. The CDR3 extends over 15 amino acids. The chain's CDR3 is CASSGLAVYSYEQYF. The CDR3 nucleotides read TGTGCCAGCAGCGGACTAGCTGTCTATTCCTACGAGCAGTACTTC.